These 3 T cell receptor beta chains were sequenced from one sample in a study of T cells in Graves' hyperthyroidism and ophthalmopathy. Amplified TCR beta CDR3 regions came from RNA transcripts. The HTBI primer set drove a first-round RT-PCR of the TCR CDR3. One entry per CDR3 protein, called by TCRdb with MiXCR from the multiplex PCR reads. Among approximately 380,000 distinct CDR3 sequences listed, around a sixth were seen once. Sequenced input: blood. The origin of the receptors is a young man with Graves' ophthalmopathy.

This clonotype was recorded at least ten times. The genes are TRBV7-9 and TRBJ1-1, with D possibly matching TRBD1 (5 bases). This CDR3 comprises 13 residues. Germline V gene sequence: CDR1 SEHNR, CDR2 FQNEAQ (reference sequence). The V and J ends lost 3 bases and 4 bases respectively, with 9 bases between them. The CDR3: CASSFDRGTEAFF. As DNA, the CDR3 is TGTGCCAGCAGCTTCGACAGAGGCACTGAAGCTTTCTTT.

This chain links TRBV12-3 or TRBV12-4 with TRBJ1-6; 7 nucleotides line up with TRBD1. Trimming removed 3 bases from V and 15 bases from J; junction bases left unmatched: 11. CDR3 size: 14 residues. The CDR3, as DNA: TGTGCCAGCAGTTTTGGACAGGCAGTTTCGGGCCTCCACTTT. Translated, it gives CASSFGQAVSGLHF.

This clonotype has ten or more counts. This chain links TRBV4-1 with TRBJ2-3; D unresolved. This CDR3 is 14 amino acids long. Germline CDR1 MGHRA, CDR2 YSYEKL. With 1 base removed from V and 4 bases from J, the gap between germline ends came to 9 bases. CDR3 DNA sequence: TGCGCCAGCAGCCAAGTCCCCGAGGCAGATACGCAGTATTTT. Amino acids: CASSQVPEADTQYF.